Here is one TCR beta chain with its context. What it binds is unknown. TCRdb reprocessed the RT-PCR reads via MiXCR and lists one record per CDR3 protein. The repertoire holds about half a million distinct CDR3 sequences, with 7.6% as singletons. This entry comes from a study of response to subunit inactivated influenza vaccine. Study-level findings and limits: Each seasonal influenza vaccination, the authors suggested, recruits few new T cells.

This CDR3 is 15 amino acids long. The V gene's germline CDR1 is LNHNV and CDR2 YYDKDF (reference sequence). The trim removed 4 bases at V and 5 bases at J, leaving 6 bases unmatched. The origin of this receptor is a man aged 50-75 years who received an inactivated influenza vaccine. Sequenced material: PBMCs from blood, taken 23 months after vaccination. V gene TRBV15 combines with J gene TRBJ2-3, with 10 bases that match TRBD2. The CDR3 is CATSTLAGARDTQYF. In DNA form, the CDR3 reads TGTGCCACCAGCACCCTAGCGGGGGCGAGAGATACGCAGTATTTT.